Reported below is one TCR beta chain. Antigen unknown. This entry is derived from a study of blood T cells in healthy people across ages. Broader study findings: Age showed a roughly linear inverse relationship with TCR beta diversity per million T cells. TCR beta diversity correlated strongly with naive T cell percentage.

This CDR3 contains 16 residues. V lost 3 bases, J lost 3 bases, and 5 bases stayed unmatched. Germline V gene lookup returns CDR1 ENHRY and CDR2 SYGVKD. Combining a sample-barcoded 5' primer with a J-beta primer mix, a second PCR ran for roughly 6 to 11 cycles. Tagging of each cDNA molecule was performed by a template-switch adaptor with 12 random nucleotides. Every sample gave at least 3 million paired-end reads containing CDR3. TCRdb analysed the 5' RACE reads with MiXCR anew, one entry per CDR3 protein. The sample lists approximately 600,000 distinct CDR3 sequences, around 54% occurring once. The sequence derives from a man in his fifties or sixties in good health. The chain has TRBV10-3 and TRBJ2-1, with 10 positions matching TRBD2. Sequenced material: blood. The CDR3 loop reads CAISDHQRGGYNEQFF. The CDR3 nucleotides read TGTGCCATCAGTGACCACCAGCGGGGGGGCTACAATGAGCAGTTCTTC.